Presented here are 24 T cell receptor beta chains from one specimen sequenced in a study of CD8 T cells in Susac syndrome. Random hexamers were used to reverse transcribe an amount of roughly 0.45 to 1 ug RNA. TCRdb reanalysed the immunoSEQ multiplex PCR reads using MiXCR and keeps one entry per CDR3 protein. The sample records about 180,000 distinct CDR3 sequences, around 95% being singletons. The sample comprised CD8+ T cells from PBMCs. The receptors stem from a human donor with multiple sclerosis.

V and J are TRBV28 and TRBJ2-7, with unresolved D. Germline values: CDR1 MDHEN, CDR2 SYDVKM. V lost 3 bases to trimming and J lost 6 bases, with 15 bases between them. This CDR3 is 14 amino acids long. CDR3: CASSFRSSLSEQYF. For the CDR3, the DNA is TGTGCCAGCAGTTTCCGCAGCTCCCTATCCGAGCAGTACTTC.

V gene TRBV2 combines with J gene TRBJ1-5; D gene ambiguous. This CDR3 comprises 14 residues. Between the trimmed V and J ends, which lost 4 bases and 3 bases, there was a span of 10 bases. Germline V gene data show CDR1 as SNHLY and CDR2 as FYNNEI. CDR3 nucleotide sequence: TGTGCCAGCAGTGGAGCCGGACTCAATCAGCCCCAGCATTTT. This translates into CASSGAGLNQPQHF. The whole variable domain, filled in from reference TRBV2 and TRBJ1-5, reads EPEVTQTPSHQVTQMGQEVILRCVPISNHLYFYWYRQILGQKVEFLVSFYNNEISEKSEIFDDQFSVERPDGSNFTLKIRSTKLEDSAMYFCASSGAGLNQPQHFGDGTRLSIL.

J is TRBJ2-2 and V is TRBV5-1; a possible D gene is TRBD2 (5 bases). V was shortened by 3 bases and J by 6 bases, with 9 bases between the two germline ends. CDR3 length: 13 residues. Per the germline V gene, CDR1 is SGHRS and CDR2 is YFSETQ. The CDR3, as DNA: TGCGCCAGCAGCTGGGCGGGCTCCGGGGAGCTGTTTTTT. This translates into CASSWAGSGELFF.

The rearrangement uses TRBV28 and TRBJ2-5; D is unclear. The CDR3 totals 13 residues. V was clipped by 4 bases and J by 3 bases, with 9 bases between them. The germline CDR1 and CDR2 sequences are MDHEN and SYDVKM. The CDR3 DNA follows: TGTGCCAGCAGTTCCCACAGAGAAGAGACCCAGTACTTC. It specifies CASSSHREETQYF.

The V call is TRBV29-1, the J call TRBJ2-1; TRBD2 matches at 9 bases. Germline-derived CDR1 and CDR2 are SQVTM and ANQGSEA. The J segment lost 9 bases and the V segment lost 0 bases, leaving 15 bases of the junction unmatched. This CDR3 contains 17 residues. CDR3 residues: CSVEDRGGVAGVGEQFF. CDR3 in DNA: TGCAGCGTTGAAGATCGGGGGGGTGTAGCGGGAGTAGGTGAGCAGTTCTTC.

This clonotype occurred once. This CDR3 is CSARAYGSSYEQYF. CDR3 DNA sequence: TGCAGTGCTAGAGCATATGGTAGCTCCTACGAGCAGTACTTC. This chain joins TRBV20-1 and TRBJ2-7; no firm D call. Germline loops: CDR1 DFQATT, CDR2 SNEGSKA (reference sequence). V was trimmed by 1 base and J by 0 bases, leaving 10 bases between them. This CDR3 region has 14 residues.

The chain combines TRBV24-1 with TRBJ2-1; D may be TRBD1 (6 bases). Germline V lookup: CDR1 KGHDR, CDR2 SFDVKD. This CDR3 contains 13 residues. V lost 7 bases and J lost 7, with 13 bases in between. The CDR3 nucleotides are TGTGCCACCAGCAATACACAGGGAAATGAGCAGTTCTTC. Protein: CATSNTQGNEQFF.

CDR3 nucleotide sequence: TGTGCCAGCAGCTTAAGGGGCTCGTCAGCGGTTCGTAATGAGCAGTTCTTC. As protein: CASSLRGSSAVRNEQFF. This chain links TRBV7-6 with TRBJ2-1; D tentatively fits TRBD1 or TRBD2 (5 bases each). This CDR3 has 17 amino acids. Germline assignment: CDR1 SGHVS and CDR2 FNYEAQ. V was cut by 2 bases and J by 7 bases, with 21 bases left in between.

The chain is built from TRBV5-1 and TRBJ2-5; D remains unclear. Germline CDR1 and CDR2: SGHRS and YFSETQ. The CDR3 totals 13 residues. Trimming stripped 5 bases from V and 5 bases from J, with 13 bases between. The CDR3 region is CASRYSLLETQYF. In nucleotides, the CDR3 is TGCGCCAGCAGATACAGTCTGTTGGAGACCCAGTACTTC. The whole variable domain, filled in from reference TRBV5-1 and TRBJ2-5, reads KAGVTQTPRYLIKTRGQQVTLSCSPISGHRSVSWYQQTPGQGLQFLFEYFSETQRNKGNFPGRFSGRQFSNSRSEMNVSTLELGDSALYLCASRYSLLETQYFGPGTRLLVL.

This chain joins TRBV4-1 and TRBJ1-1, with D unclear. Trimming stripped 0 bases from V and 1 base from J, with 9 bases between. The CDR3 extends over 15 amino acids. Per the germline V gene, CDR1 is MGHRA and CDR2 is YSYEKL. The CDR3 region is CASSQEGHPNTEAFF. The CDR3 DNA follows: TGCGCCAGCAGCCAAGAAGGTCACCCGAACACTGAAGCTTTCTTT.

The CDR3 nucleotides read TGTGCCAGCAGCTCCGCCGACAGGGGAAGGACTGAAGCTTTCTTT. It codes for CASSSADRGRTEAFF. The chain recombines TRBV13 with TRBJ1-1; TRBD1 matches at 8 bases. Per germline, CDR1 PRHDT and CDR2 FYEKMQ (reference sequence). The CDR3 covers 15 residues. V shed 4 bases and J 5 bases; nucleotides not matched to a gene: 9.

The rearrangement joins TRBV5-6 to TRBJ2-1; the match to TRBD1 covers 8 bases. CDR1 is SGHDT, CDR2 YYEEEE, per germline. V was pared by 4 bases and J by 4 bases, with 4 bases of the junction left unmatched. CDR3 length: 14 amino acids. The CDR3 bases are TGTGCCAGCAGCAACCGGGACAGGTACAATGAGCAGTTCTTC. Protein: CASSNRDRYNEQFF. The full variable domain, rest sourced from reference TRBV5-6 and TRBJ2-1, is DAGVTQSPTHLIKTRGQQVTLRCSPKSGHDTVSWYQQALGQGPQFIFQYYEEEERQRGNFPDRFSGHQFPNYSSELNVNALLLGDSALYLCASSNRDRYNEQFFGPGTRLTVL.

The CDR3 spells CASSSGGQGATAKNIQYF. CDR3 in DNA: TGTGCCAGCAGCTCTGGGGGACAGGGGGCTACGGCCAAAAACATTCAGTACTTC. The V and J genes are TRBV9 and TRBJ2-4, with 12 bases that match TRBD1. With V trimmed by 4 bases and J by 1 base, 9 bases remained unmatched. This CDR3 has 18 residues. The V gene's germline CDR1 is SGDLS and CDR2 YYNGEE.

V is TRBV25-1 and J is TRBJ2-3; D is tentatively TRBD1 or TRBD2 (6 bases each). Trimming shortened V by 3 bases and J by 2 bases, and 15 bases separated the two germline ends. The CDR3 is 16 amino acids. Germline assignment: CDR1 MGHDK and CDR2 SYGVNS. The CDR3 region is CASSDWGPGATDTQYF. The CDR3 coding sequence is TGTGCCAGCAGTGATTGGGGGCCGGGGGCCACAGATACGCAGTATTTT.

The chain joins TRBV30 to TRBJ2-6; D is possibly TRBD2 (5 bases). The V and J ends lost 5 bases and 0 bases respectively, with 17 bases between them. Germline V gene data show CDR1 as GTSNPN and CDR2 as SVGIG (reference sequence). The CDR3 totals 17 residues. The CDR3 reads CAWEGVGSTSGANVLTF. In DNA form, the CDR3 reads TGTGCCTGGGAGGGTGTGGGTTCTACCTCTGGGGCCAACGTCCTGACTTTC. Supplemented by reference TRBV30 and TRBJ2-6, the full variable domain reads SQTIHQWPATLVQPVGSPLSLECTVEGTSNPNLYWYRQAAGRGLQLLFYSVGIGQISSEVPQNLSASRPQDRQFILSSKKLLLSDSGFYLCAWEGVGSTSGANVLTFGAGSRLTVL.

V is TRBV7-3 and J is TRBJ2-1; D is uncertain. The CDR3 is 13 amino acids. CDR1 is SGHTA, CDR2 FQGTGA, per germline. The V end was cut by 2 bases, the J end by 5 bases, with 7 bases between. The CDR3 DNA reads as TGTGCCAGCAGCTTACTAGGCAACAATGAGCAGTTCTTC. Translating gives CASSLLGNNEQFF.

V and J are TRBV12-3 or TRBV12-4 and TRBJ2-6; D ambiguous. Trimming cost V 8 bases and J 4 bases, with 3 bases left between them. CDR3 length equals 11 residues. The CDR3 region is CASGGANVLTF. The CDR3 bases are TGTGCCAGCGGGGGGGCCAACGTCCTGACTTTC.

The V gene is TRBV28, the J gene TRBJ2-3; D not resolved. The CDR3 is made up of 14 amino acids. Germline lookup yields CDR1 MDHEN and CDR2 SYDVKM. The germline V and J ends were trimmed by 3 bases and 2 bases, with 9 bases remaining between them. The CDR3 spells CASSFTYYTDTQYF. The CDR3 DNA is TGTGCCAGCAGTTTTACTTACTACACAGATACGCAGTATTTT.

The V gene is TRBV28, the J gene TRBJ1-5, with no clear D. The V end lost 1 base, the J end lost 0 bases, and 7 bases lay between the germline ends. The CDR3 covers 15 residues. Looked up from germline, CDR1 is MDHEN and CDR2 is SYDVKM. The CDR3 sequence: CASSLYSVSNQPQHF. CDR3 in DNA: TGTGCCAGCAGTTTATATTCAGTTAGCAATCAGCCCCAGCATTTT.

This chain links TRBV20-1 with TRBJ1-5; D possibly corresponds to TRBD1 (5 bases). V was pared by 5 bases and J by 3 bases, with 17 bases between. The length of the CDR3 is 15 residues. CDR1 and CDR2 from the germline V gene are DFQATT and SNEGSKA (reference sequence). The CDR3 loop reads CSAEDPGGNNQPQHF. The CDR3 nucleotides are TGCAGTGCTGAGGACCCCGGGGGAAACAATCAGCCCCAGCATTTT.

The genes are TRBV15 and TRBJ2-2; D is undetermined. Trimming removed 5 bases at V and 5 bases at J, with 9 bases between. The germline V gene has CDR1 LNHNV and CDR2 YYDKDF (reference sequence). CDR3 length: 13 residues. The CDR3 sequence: CATSDKSTGELFF. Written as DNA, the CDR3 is TGTGCCACCAGCGATAAATCAACCGGGGAGCTGTTTTTT.

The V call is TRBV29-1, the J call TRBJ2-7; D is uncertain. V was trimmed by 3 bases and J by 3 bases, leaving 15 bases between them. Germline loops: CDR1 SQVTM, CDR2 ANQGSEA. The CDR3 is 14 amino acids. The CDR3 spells CSVEIGSVGYEQYF. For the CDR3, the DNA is TGCAGCGTTGAGATCGGTTCGGTTGGCTACGAGCAGTACTTC.

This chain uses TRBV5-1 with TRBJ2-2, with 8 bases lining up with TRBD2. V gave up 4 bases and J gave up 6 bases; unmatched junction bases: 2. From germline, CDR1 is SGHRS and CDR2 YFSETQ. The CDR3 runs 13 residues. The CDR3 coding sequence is TGCGCCAGCAGCCCGACTAGCGCCGGGGAGCTGTTTTTT. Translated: CASSPTSAGELFF.

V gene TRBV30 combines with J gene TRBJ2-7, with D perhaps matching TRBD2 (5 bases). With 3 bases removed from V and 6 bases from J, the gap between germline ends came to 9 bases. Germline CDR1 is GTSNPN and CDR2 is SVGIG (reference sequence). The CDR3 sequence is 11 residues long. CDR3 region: CAWSFGGEQYF. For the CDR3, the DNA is TGTGCCTGGAGCTTTGGAGGCGAGCAGTACTTC.